The sequence of this TCR beta chain was determined in a study of T cells expressing NK-cell markers. TCRdb reprocessed the 5' RACE reads and keeps a single row for each CDR3 protein, giving no DNA. The specimen's table records roughly 430,000 distinct CDR3 sequences. The CDR3 runs 16 residues. Germline loops: CDR1 LGHNA, CDR2 YSLEER. The clonotype comes from a woman aged 18 to 75 in good health. Sequenced material: blood T cells: a sorted CD56 or NKG2C T cell subset, CD4+ or CD8+ T cells, or bulk PBMC T cells (not recorded which). The rearrangement joins TRBV4-3 to TRBJ2-5; TCRdb names TRBD1, which stays unverified in the absence of DNA. CDR3 residues: CASSQDLGQGGETQYF.